Sequencing of this T cell receptor beta chain was carried out in a study of CD8 T cells in Susac syndrome. Germline-derived CDR1 and CDR2 are KGHDR and SFDVKD. Trimming left V 2 bases short and J 8 bases short, with 12 bases between. The CDR3 consists of 14 residues. This clonotype was recorded only once. CD8+ and CD4+ T cells circulating in blood were sequenced for TCR beta. Treatment-naive patients with stable or active relapsing-remitting disease were the multiple sclerosis controls. FACS was used to enrich TEMRA cells, whereas the CD8+ and CD4+ T cells were obtained by negative isolation. An input of roughly 0.5 to 1 ug of RNA was subjected to reverse transcription using random hexamers. The amplification used immunoSEQ multiplex PCR on TCR beta CDR3; it spanned 54 Vbeta and 13 Jbeta. TCRdb analysed the immunoSEQ multiplex PCR reads with MiXCR anew, one entry per CDR3 protein. The data show 150,000 to 200,000 distinct CDR3 sequences, with roughly 95% seen just once and roughly 0.088% held by the top ten.

This sequence joins TRBV24-1 and TRBJ2-1; unclear D gene. This receptor was identified in a human donor with multiple sclerosis. The specimen sequenced was CD4+ T cells from PBMCs. The CDR3 sequence: CATSDSLAGDEQFF. The CDR3 coding sequence is TGTGCCACCAGTGATTCCCTTGCTGGTGATGAGCAGTTCTTC.